This T cell receptor (beta chain) was retrieved from a study of a mutant IDH1 vaccine in newly diagnosed glioma. Profiling relied on immunoSEQ multiplex PCR, and the TCRdb table lists in-frame clones only, not all of them. This sample has about 56,000 clones; 86% occur once, and the top ten carry more than 1.5%. Remarks on this clone: Antigen: not known.

From germline, CDR1 is MNHEY and CDR2 SMNVEV (reference sequence). V dropped 7 bases and J dropped 3; count of bases not matched to a gene: 11. This CDR3 is built from 15 residues. Time point specified: week 35, safety follow-up. Every vaccination contained 300 ug of the mutant IDH1 20-mer peptide and was paired with topical imiquimod. Donors had new WHO grade 3 or 4 IDH1-mutant, ATRX-lost astrocytomas. The TCR sequence derives from a man aged 40-49 years with glioma. The sample consisted of PBMCs, taken from a glioma patient whose treatment included an IDH1 peptide vaccine. This chain connects TRBV27 to TRBJ2-7; TRBD2 agrees at 8 bases. The CDR3, as DNA: TGTGCCAGCACCGCCCGGGGGGGGGCGGGCTACGAGCAGTACTTC. Translated, it gives CASTARGGAGYEQYF.